This T cell receptor (beta chain) was recovered during a study of cytomegalovirus exposure and HLA in healthy donors. Study observations and caveats: A few of the chains that were CMV-associated were confirmed in vitro to be specific for CMV antigens.

With 60 Vbeta and 13 Jbeta primers, the PCR was carried out. The assay was immunoSEQ multiplex PCR, and TCRdb's table has in-frame clones only and misses some. The sample holds about 110,000 clones; nearly 75% are singletons and the top ten take 4.8%. V shed 4 bases, J shed 6 bases, and the junction held 6 bases outside the gene matches. This CDR3 is 15 amino acids long. Germline V gene sequence: CDR1 SGHRS, CDR2 YFSETQ. About this clone itself: Its specificity is unknown.

Sequences were obtained from PBMCs. V is TRBV5-1 and J is TRBJ2-3, with TRBD2 matching over 12 bases. The receptor comes from a man aged 25-45 years in good health and CMV-seropositive. The CDR3 loop reads CASSGTGTSGDTQYF. The CDR3 DNA is TGCGCCAGCAGCGGCACCGGGACTAGCGGGGATACGCAGTATTTT.